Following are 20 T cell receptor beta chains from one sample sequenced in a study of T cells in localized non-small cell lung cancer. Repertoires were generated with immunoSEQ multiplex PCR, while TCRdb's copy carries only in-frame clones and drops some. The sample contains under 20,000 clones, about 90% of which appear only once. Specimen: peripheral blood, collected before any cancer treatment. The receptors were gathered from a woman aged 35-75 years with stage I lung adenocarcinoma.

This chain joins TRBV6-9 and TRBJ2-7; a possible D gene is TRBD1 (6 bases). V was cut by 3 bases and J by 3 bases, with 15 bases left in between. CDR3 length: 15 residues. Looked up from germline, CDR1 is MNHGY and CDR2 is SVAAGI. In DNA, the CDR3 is TGTGCCAGCAGTTACTTAGGGGGAGTTGGCTACGAGCAGTACTTC. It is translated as CASSYLGGVGYEQYF.

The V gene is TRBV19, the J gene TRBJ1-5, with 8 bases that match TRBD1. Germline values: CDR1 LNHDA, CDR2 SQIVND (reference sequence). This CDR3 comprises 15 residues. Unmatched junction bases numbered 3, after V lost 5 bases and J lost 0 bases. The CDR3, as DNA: TGTGCCAGTAGTGGGGGACAGGTTAGCAATCAGCCCCAGCATTTT. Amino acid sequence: CASSGGQVSNQPQHF.

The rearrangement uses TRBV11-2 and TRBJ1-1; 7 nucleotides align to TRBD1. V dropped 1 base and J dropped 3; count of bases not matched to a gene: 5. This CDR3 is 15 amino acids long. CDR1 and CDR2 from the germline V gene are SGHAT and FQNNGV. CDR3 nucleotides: TGTGCCAGCAGCTTAGTAGGGGGCAGGTACACTGAAGCTTTCTTT. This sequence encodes CASSLVGGRYTEAFF. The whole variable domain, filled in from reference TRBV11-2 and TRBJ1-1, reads EAGVAQSPRYKIIEKRQSVAFWCNPISGHATLYWYQQILGQGPKLLIQFQNNGVVDDSQLPKDRFSAERLKGVDSTLKIQPAKLEDSAVYLCASSLVGGRYTEAFFGQGTRLTVV.

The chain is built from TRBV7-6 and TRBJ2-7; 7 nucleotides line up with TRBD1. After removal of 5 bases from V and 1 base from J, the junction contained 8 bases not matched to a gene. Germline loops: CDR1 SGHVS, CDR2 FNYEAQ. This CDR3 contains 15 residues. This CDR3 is CASSPVTGWSYEQYF. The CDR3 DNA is TGTGCCAGCAGCCCAGTGACAGGGTGGTCCTACGAGCAGTACTTC. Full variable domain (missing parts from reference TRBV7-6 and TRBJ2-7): GAGVSQSPRYKVTKRGQDVALRCDPISGHVSLYWYRQALGQGPEFLTYFNYEAQQDKSGLPNDRFSAERPEGSISTLTIQRTEQRDSAMYRCASSPVTGWSYEQYFGPGTRLTVT.

The CDR3 loop is CAISEAGEAKNIQYF. As DNA, the CDR3 is TGTGCCATCAGTGAGGCAGGGGAAGCCAAAAACATTCAGTACTTC. The chain recombines TRBV10-3 with TRBJ2-4; D is possibly TRBD1 (6 bases). Germline-derived CDR1 and CDR2 are ENHRY and SYGVKD. Trimming cost V 2 bases and J 0 bases, with 8 bases left between them. This CDR3 has 15 amino acids.

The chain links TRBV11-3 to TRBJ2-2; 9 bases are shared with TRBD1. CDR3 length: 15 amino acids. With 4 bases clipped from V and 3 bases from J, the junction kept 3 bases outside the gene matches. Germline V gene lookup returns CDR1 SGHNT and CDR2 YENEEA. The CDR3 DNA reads TGTGCCAGCAGCTCGGGACAGGGCGACACCGGGGAGCTGTTTTTT. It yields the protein CASSSGQGDTGELFF.

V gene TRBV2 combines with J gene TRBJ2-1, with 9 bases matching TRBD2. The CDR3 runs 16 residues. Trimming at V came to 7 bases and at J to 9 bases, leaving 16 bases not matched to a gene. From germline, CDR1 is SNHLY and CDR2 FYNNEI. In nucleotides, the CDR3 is TGTGCCAGCACCCACGGGGGTAGCGGGAGACGGGGTGAGCAGTTCTTC. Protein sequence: CASTHGGSGRRGEQFF.

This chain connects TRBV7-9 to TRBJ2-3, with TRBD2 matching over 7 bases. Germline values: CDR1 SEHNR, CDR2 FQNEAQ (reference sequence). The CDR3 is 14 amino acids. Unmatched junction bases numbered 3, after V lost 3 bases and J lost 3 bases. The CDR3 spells CASSLGRGTDTQYF. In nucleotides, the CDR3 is TGTGCCAGCAGCTTGGGGAGGGGAACAGATACGCAGTATTTT.

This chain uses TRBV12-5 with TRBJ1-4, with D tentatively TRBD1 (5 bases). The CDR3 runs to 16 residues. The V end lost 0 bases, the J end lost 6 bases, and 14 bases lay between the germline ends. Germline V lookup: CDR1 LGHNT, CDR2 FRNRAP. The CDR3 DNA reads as TGTGCTAGTGGTTTGGTTCCCCGGCAGGGAGATGAAAAACTGTTTTTT. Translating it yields CASGLVPRQGDEKLFF. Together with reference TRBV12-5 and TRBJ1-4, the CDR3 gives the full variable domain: DARVTQTPRHKVTEMGQEVTMRCQPILGHNTVFWYRQTMMQGLELLAYFRNRAPLDDSGMPKDRFSAEMPDATLATLKIQPSEPRDSAVYFCASGLVPRQGDEKLFFGSGTQLSVL.

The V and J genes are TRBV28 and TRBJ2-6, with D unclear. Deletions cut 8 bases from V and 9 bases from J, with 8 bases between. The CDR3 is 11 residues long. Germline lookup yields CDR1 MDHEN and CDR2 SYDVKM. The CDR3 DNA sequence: TGTGCCAGCGGACGGATCAACGTCCTGACTTTC. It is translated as CASGRINVLTF.

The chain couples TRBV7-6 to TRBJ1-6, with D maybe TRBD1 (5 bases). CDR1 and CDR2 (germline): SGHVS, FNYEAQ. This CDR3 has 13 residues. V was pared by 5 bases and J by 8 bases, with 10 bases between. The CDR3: CASSAGSDSPLHF. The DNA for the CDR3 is TGTGCCAGCAGCGCAGGGTCCGATTCACCCCTCCACTTT.

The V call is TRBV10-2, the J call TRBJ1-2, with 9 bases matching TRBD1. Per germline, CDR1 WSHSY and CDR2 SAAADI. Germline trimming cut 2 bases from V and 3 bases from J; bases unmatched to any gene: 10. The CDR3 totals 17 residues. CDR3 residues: CASSESRDRVTYYGYTF. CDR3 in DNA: TGCGCCAGCAGTGAGAGCCGGGACAGGGTTACCTACTATGGCTACACCTTC.

In DNA form, the CDR3 reads TGTGCCAGCAGCCAAGGGACAGACAATTCACCCCTCCACTTT. Protein product: CASSQGTDNSPLHF. This rearrangement joins TRBV4-2 to TRBJ1-6; D may be TRBD1 (6 bases). V was trimmed by 1 base and J by 7 bases, leaving 8 bases between them. The CDR3 runs to 14 residues. CDR1 is LGHNA and CDR2 is YNFKEQ in the germline V gene.

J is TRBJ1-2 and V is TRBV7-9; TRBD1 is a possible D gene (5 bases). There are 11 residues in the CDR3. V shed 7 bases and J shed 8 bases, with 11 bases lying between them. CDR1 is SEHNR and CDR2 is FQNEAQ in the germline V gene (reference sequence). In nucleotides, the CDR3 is TGTGCCAGCATGCGGGGCGAGGGCTACACCTTC. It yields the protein CASMRGEGYTF.

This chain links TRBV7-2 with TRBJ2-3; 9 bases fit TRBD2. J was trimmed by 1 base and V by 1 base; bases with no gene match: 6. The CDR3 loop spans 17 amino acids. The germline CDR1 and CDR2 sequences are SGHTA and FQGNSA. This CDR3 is CASSLELAGVGTDTQYF. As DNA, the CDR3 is TGTGCCAGCAGCTTAGAATTAGCGGGAGTCGGCACAGATACGCAGTATTTT.

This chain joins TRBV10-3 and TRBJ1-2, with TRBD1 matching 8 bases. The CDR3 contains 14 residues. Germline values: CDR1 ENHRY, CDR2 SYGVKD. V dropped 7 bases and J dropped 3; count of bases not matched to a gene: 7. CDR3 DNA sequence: TGTGCCATCACCGAAGGACAGGGAGACTATGGCTACACCTTC. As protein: CAITEGQGDYGYTF.

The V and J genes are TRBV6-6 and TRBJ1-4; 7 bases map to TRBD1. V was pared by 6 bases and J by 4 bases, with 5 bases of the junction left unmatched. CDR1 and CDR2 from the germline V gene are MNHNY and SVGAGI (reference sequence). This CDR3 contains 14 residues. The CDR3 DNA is TGTGCCAGCAGCCGCGACAGGGATAATGAAAAACTGTTTTTT. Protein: CASSRDRDNEKLFF.

The CDR3, as DNA: TGCGCCAGCAGCTTGGGGACTAACCAAGAGACCCAGTACTTC. It yields the protein CASSLGTNQETQYF. The J gene is TRBJ2-5, the V gene TRBV5-1; D possibly corresponds to TRBD2 (6 bases). This CDR3 spans 14 amino acids. With 0 bases removed from V and 0 bases from J, the gap between germline ends came to 6 bases. The germline gives CDR1 SGHRS, CDR2 YFSETQ.

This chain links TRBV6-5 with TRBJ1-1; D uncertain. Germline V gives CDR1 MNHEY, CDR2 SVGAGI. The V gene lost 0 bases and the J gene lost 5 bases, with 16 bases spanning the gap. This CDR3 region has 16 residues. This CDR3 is CASSYSWGWEGTEAFF. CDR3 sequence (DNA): TGTGCCAGCAGTTACTCTTGGGGTTGGGAGGGAACTGAAGCTTTCTTT.

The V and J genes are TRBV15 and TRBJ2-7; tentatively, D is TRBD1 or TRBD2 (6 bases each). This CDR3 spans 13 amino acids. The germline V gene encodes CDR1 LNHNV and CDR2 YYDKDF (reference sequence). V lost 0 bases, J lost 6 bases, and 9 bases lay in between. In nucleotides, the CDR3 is TGTGCCACCAGCAGAGATAAGGGGGGCGAGCAGTACTTC. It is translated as CATSRDKGGEQYF.